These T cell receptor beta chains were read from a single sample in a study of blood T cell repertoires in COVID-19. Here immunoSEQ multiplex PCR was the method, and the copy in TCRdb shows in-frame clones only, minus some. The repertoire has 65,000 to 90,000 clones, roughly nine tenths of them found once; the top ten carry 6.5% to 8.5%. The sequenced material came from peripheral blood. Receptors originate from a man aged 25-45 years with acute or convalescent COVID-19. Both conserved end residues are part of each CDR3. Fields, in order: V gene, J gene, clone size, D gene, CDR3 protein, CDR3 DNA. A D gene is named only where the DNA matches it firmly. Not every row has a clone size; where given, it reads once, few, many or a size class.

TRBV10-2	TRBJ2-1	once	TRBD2	CASSEPSSGRALLANEQFF	TGCGCCAGCAGTGAGCCCTCTAGCGGGAGGGCCCTCTTGGCCAATGAGCAGTTCTTC
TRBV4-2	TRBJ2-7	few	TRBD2	CASSTLAGGGYEQYF	TGTGCCAGCAGCACCCTAGCGGGAGGTGGCTACGAGCAGTACTTC
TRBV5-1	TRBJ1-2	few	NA	CASSLESGVYGYTF	TGCGCCAGCAGCTTGGAATCAGGCGTTTATGGCTACACCTTC
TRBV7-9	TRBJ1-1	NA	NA	CASSLRGNTEAFF	TGTGCCAGCAGCTTACGAGGGAACACTGAAGCTTTCTTT
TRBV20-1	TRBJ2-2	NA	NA	CSASGSLGTNTGELFF	TGCAGTGCTAGTGGTTCTCTAGGCACCAACACCGGGGAGCTGTTTTTT
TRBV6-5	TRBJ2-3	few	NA	CASSAGFADTQYF	TGTGCCAGCAGCGCGGGATTCGCAGATACGCAGTATTTT
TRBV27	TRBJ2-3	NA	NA	CASSSYENRDKTDTQYF	TGTGCCAGCAGTTCCTACGAAAACCGGGACAAGACAGATACGCAGTATTTT
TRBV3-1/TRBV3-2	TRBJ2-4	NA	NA	CASSSRLDLSIQYF	TGTGCCAGCAGTAGCCGGTTAGATCTAAGCATTCAGTACTTC
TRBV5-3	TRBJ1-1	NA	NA	CARSPGEGMVPFF	TGTGCCAGAAGCCCCGGGGAGGGAATGGTTCCTTTCTTT
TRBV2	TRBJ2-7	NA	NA	CASSVIADRKVYEQYF	TGTGCCAGCAGTGTTATTGCAGACAGGAAAGTTTACGAGCAGTACTTC
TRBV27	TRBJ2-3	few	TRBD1	CASTSFGNRGRDTQYF	TGTGCCAGCACCTCGTTCGGTAACAGGGGGAGAGATACGCAGTATTTT
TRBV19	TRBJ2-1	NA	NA	CASSKGVGRGENNEQFF	TGTGCCAGTAGCAAAGGGGTTGGCAGGGGGGAAAACAATGAGCAGTTCTTC
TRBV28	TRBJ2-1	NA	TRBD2	CASSLPGLAGGRGFF	TGTGCCAGCAGTTTACCGGGACTAGCGGGAGGTAGGGGGTTCTTC
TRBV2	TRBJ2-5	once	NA	CASSRQDTQETQYF	TGTGCCAGCAGTCGTCAGGATACCCAAGAGACCCAGTACTTC
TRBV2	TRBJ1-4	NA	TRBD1	CASRGQEGEKLFF	TGTGCCAGCAGGGGACAGGAGGGGGAAAAACTGTTTTTT
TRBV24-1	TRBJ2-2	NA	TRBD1	CATEQGSTGELFF	TGTGCCACGGAACAGGGGTCCACCGGGGAGCTGTTTTTT
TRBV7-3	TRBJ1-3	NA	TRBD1	CASSRSTGVGNTIYF	TGTGCCAGCAGCCGATCTACAGGGGTGGGAAACACCATATATTTT
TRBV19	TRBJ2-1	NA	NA	CASSIYQGSYNEQFF	TGTGCCAGTAGTATTTACCAGGGCTCCTACAATGAGCAGTTCTTC
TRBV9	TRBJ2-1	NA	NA	CASSEGSPGYEQFF	TGTGCCAGCAGCGAGGGGTCCCCTGGGTATGAGCAGTTCTTC
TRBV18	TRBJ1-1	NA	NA	CASSPSGQRKTEAFF	TGTGCCAGCTCACCTTCCGGACAGCGCAAGACTGAAGCTTTCTTT